The table lists the clone carrying this T cell receptor beta chain with many counts. This specimen belongs to a study of patients and donors after allogeneic stem cell transplantation. Deletions cut 5 bases from V and 0 bases from J, with 17 bases between. The CDR3 is 17 amino acids. The V gene's germline CDR1 is SEHNR and CDR2 FQNEAQ (reference sequence). TCRdb recomputed calls from the RT-PCR reads with MiXCR, one row per CDR3 protein. The table lists about 4,200 distinct CDR3 sequences, about a sixth of them singletons, with around three quarters in the top ten. This clonotype was sampled from a human donor who was either an allogeneic HSCT recipient or a stem cell or donor lymphocyte infusion donor (not recorded which). It is not recorded whose cells these are; they may come from a transplant donor. Sequenced input: blood, either unsorted or a sorted T cell fraction (not recorded which). The V call is TRBV7-9, the J call TRBJ2-1; D might be TRBD2 (5 bases). CDR3 loop: CASSARGQDRSYNEQFF. CDR3 DNA: TGTGCCAGCAGCGCTAGAGGGCAGGACCGCTCCTACAATGAGCAGTTCTTC.